This T cell receptor beta chain was sequenced in a study of technical replicates of blood from a few donors. The CDR3 spans 13 residues. The ends were cut back, 2 bases at V and 4 bases at J, with 6 bases in the middle. Germline V gives CDR1 KGHSH, CDR2 LQKENI. The assay was immunoSEQ multiplex PCR, and TCRdb's table has in-frame clones only and misses some. The data show tens of thousands of clones, 95% to 98% seen once. The gene calls are TRBV18 and TRBJ1-5; D gene unclear. Source material: T cells isolated from PBMCs. The TCR comes from a human donor in good health. The CDR3 loop is CASSPSGNQPQHF. The CDR3 DNA reads TGTGCCAGCTCACCAAGCGGGAATCAGCCCCAGCATTTT. The entire variable domain, with the rest obtained from reference TRBV18 and TRBJ1-5, is as follows: NAGVMQNPRHLVRRRGQEARLRCSPMKGHSHVYWYRQLPEEGLKFMVYLQKENIIDESGMPKERFSAEFPKEGPSILRIQQVVRGDSAAYFCASSPSGNQPQHFGDGTRLSIL.